These 3 T cell receptor beta chains came from one sample sequenced in a study of Graves' ophthalmopathy and Graves' hyperthyroidism. From RNA, the CDR3 regions of TCR beta chains were amplified and sequenced. HTBI primers were used in a first-round RT-PCR, which preceded a second-round multiplex PCR. TCRdb independently ran MiXCR on the multiplex PCR reads; one entry per CDR3 protein. The sample shows almost 750,000 distinct CDR3 sequences, 40% of them seen only once. Material: peripheral blood. All receptors come from an adult man with Graves' ophthalmopathy.

With respect to this clonotype: At one end, the junction sequence differs from germline, possibly due to a read error. This rearrangement joins TRBV10-3 to TRBJ1-4; possibly TRBD1 for D (5 bases). Germline-derived CDR1 and CDR2 are ENHRY and SYGVKD. This CDR3 is 14 amino acids long. The CDR3, as DNA: TGTGCCAGCAGTGCGGGACGGTATAATGAAAAACTGTTTTTT. Residues: CASSAGRYNEKLFF.

The count of this clonotype is one. CDR3 amino acids: CASRTGEQYF. The CDR3 DNA follows: TGTGCCAGCAGGACAGGGGAGCAGTACTTC. V usage is TRBV7-9 and J usage is TRBJ2-7; 7 bases match TRBD1. With 6 bases clipped from V and 7 bases from J, the junction kept 0 bases outside the gene matches. CDR1 is SEHNR and CDR2 is FQNEAQ in the germline V gene (reference sequence). This CDR3 contains 10 residues.

The chain recombines TRBV19 with TRBJ2-2, with 13 bases matching TRBD2. J lost 5 bases, V lost 7 bases, and 7 bases had no gene match. The CDR3 is made up of 16 amino acids. Germline V gene data show CDR1 as LNHDA and CDR2 as SQIVND (reference sequence). CDR3 nucleotides: TGTGCCAGTACCGCACTAGCGGGGGGGCGTACCGGGGAGCTGTTTTTT. Translating gives CASTALAGGRTGELFF.